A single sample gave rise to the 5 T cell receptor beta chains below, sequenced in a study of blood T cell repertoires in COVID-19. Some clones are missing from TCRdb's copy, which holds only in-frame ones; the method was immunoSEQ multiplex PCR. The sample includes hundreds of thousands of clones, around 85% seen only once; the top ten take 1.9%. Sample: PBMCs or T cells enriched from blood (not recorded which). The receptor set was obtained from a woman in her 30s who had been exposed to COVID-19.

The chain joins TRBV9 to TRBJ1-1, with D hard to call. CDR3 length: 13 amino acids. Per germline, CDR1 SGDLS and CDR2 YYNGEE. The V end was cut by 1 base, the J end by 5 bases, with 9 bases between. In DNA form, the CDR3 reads TGTGCCAGCAGCGTAAATTGGGCGACTGAAGCTTTCTTT. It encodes CASSVNWATEAFF.

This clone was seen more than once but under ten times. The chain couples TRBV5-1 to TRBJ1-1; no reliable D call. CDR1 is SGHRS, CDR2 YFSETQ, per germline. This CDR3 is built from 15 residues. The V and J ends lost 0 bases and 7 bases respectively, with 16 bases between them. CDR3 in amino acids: CASSLEAPNLGEAFF. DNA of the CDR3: TGCGCCAGCAGCTTGGAGGCACCCAATCTAGGTGAAGCTTTCTTT.

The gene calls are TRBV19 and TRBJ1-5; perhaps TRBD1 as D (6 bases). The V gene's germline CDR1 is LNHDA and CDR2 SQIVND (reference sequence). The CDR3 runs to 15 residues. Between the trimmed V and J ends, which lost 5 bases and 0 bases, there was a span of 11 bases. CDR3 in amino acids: CASSPQQGSNQPQHF. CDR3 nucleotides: TGTGCCAGTAGTCCTCAACAGGGTAGCAATCAGCCCCAGCATTTT.

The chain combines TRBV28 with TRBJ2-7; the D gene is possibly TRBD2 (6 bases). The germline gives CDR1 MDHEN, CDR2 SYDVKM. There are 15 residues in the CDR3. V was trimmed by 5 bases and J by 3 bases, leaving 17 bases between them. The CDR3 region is CASSLETGLNYEQYF. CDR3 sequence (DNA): TGTGCCAGCAGTCTAGAAACGGGACTCAACTACGAGCAGTACTTC.

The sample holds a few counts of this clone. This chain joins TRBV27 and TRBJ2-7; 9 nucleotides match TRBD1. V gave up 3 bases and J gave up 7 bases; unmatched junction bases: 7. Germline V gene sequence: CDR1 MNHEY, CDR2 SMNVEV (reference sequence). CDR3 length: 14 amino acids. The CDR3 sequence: CASSFHTGGAEQYF. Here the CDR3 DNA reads TGTGCCAGCAGTTTCCACACAGGGGGCGCAGAGCAGTACTTC.